The source of this TCR beta chain is a study of response to subunit inactivated influenza vaccine. This CDR3 has 17 amino acids. The J segment lost 0 bases and the V segment lost 0 bases, leaving 6 bases of the junction unmatched. Germline values: CDR1 MDHEN, CDR2 SYDVKM. Via MiXCR, TCRdb re-called the RT-PCR reads, giving one row per CDR3 protein. The sample lists roughly 620,000 distinct CDR3 sequences, 10% to 12% occurring once. These data also formed part of another study, on T cells expressing NK-cell markers. From that report: 5'RACE template switching with UMIs generated TCR beta cDNA.

Sequenced material: PBMCs from blood, taken on the day of vaccination. The chain has TRBV28 and TRBJ2-7, with TRBD1 matching over 9 bases. This clonotype originated in a man between 50 and 59 years old who received an inactivated influenza vaccine. CDR3 residues: CASSLWTGGTSSYEQYF. The CDR3 nucleotides read TGTGCCAGCAGTTTATGGACAGGGGGAACGAGCTCCTACGAGCAGTACTTC.